The sequence of this T cell receptor beta chain was determined in a study of T cell responses to AZD1222 COVID-19 vaccine. The method was immunoSEQ multiplex PCR; TCRdb's version includes in-frame clones alone and lacks a portion of them. The table includes almost 55,000 clones, about 86% detected once. The sample here was peripheral blood, taken on day 0 of AZD1222 vaccination. This receptor was identified in an adult in good health.

CDR3 region: CASSLVGGRIYTEAFF. The CDR3 DNA is TGTGCCAGCAGCTTAGTGGGGGGGCGAATTTACACTGAAGCTTTCTTT. This chain uses TRBV7-2 with TRBJ1-1, with D possibly being TRBD1 (6 bases). V lost 1 base to trimming and J lost 3 bases, with 15 bases between them. The CDR3 sequence is 16 residues long. CDR1 SGHTA and CDR2 FQGNSA come from the germline V gene.